Presented here are 8 T cell receptor beta chains from one specimen sequenced in a study of shared clonotypes between healthy human individuals. Using immunoSEQ multiplex PCR, the repertoire was profiled, and TCRdb retains in-frame clones only, with some absent. The sample lists 980,000 or so clones; more than 75% were seen once. Sequenced material: memory CD4+ T cells sorted from blood. Subset of the sample: CD45RA-negative fraction. The source is a man between 18 and 29 years old in good health.

In its sample, this clone was seen a few times. This rearrangement joins TRBV5-1 to TRBJ1-1; no firm D call. CDR3 length: 17 amino acids. V dropped 0 bases and J dropped 2 bases, with 17 bases sitting between them. Germline values: CDR1 SGHRS, CDR2 YFSETQ. The CDR3 region has the DNA TGCGCCAGCAGCTTGGCCCCCCAGAGGAGGACCAACACTGAAGCTTTCTTT. This sequence encodes CASSLAPQRRTNTEAFF.

In this sample, this clone turned up once. V and J are TRBV30 and TRBJ2-1; 7 bases map to TRBD1. CDR3 length: 11 residues. V dropped 1 base and J dropped 11; count of bases not matched to a gene: 2. CDR1 and CDR2 from the germline V gene are GTSNPN and SVGIG (reference sequence). The CDR3 spells CAWSGGQQQFF. The CDR3 nucleotides read TGTGCCTGGAGTGGGGGACAGCAGCAGTTCTTC.

V gene TRBV5-6 combines with J gene TRBJ1-2; 9 bases align to TRBD1. The V and J ends lost 2 bases and 8 bases, in that order; junction bases with no gene match: 7. The CDR3 loop spans 14 amino acids. CDR1 and CDR2 from the germline V gene are SGHDT and YYEEEE. This CDR3 is CASSFTGGAEGYTF. CDR3 bases: TGTGCCAGCAGCTTTACAGGGGGCGCGGAAGGCTACACCTTC. The full variable domain, its missing parts supplied by reference TRBV5-6 and TRBJ1-2, is DAGVTQSPTHLIKTRGQQVTLRCSPKSGHDTVSWYQQALGQGPQFIFQYYEEEERQRGNFPDRFSGHQFPNYSSELNVNALLLGDSALYLCASSFTGGAEGYTFGSGTRLTVV.

The chain has TRBV10-1 and TRBJ1-3; TRBD1 might be the D (5 bases). There are 14 residues in the CDR3. V was clipped by 7 bases and J by 1 base, with 11 bases between them. The germline V gene encodes CDR1 WNHNN and CDR2 SYGVQD (reference sequence). CDR3 amino acids: CASILQGSGNTIYF. CDR3 nucleotides: TGCGCCAGCATTCTCCAGGGTTCTGGAAACACCATATATTTT.

V is TRBV7-2 and J is TRBJ1-5; the D gene is possibly TRBD1 (5 bases). The CDR3 consists of 14 residues. V lost 1 base and J lost 7, with 11 bases in between. CDR1 and CDR2 (germline): SGHTA, FQGNSA. The CDR3 DNA reads as TGTGCCAGCAGCTTAGGGGCAGGGAGCCAGCCCCAGCATTTT. This gives the protein CASSLGAGSQPQHF.

This clone was recorded only once. The chain employs TRBV5-4 and TRBJ2-3, with TRBD1 as a possible D gene (6 bases). CDR3 length equals 12 residues. Germline V gene sequence: CDR1 SGHNT, CDR2 YYREEE (reference sequence). Trimming removed 4 bases from V and 9 bases from J, with 12 bases in between. This CDR3 reads CASSLDQGTQYF. In DNA form, the CDR3 reads TGTGCCAGCAGCCTGGACCAGGGGACGCAGTATTTT.

This clone is a singleton in its sample. This chain uses TRBV6-5 with TRBJ1-1; no clear D gene. The length of the CDR3 is 13 residues. V was trimmed by 5 bases and J by 0 bases, leaving 7 bases between them. Germline V lookup: CDR1 MNHEY, CDR2 SVGAGI. The CDR3 reads CASSKQMNTEAFF. The CDR3 DNA is TGTGCCAGCAGTAAGCAGATGAACACTGAAGCTTTCTTT.

The V gene is TRBV27, the J gene TRBJ1-5; D remains unclear. This CDR3 is built from 21 residues. The germline V and J ends were trimmed by 3 bases and 0 bases, with 27 bases remaining between them. The germline V gene has CDR1 MNHEY and CDR2 SMNVEV (reference sequence). The CDR3, as DNA: TGTGCCAGCAGTTTTGGGGTTTTGGGAACTTCGGCCAAGGATAGCAATCAGCCCCAGCATTTT. It yields the protein CASSFGVLGTSAKDSNQPQHF.